Each of the 25 T cell receptor beta chains below was sequenced from the same sample in a study of OX40 agonist ivuxolimab in advanced cancers. Assay: immunoSEQ multiplex PCR; the TCRdb copy retains only in-frame clones and omits some. The sample has around 60,000 clones, 70% to 80% seen once; the top ten hold roughly a tenth. Sequencing was performed on CD4+ or CD8+ T cells sorted from blood, taken in a trial of the OX40 agonist ivuxolimab. The receptors come from an adult with an advanced solid tumor such as melanoma, head and neck, liver or kidney cancer.

The V call is TRBV9, the J call TRBJ1-5, with D unclear. Germline CDR1 SGDLS, CDR2 YYNGEE. The CDR3 runs 17 residues. V lost 0 bases and J lost 0, with 13 bases in between. CDR3 amino acids: CASSVEGQVHSNQPQHF. The CDR3 DNA reads TGTGCCAGCAGCGTAGAGGGTCAGGTCCATAGCAATCAGCCCCAGCATTTT. The full variable domain, rest sourced from reference TRBV9 and TRBJ1-5, is DSGVTQTPKHLITATGQRVTLRCSPRSGDLSVYWYQQSLDQGLQFLIQYYNGEERAKGNILERFSAQQFPDLHSELNLSSLELGDSALYFCASSVEGQVHSNQPQHFGDGTRLSIL.

The genes are TRBV5-8 and TRBJ2-3, with D possibly TRBD2 on 7 matching bases. V was pared by 3 bases and J by 0 bases, with 14 bases between. CDR3 size: 16 residues. The germline V gene has CDR1 SGHTS and CDR2 YDEGEE. The chain's CDR3 is CASSSGGSTSTDTQYF. CDR3 sequence (DNA): TGTGCCAGCAGCTCGGGGGGCTCAACTAGCACAGATACGCAGTATTTT. The complete variable domain, with remaining parts taken from reference TRBV5-8 and TRBJ2-3, reads EAGVTQSPTHLIKTRGQQATLRCSPISGHTSVYWYQQALGLGLQFLLWYDEGEERNRGNFPPRFSGRQFPNYSSELNVNALELEDSALYLCASSSGGSTSTDTQYFGPGTRLTVL.

The V gene is TRBV7-9, the J gene TRBJ2-7, with 10 bases lining up with TRBD1. The junction had 9 bases not matched to a gene; V was cut back by 5 bases and J by 5 bases. The CDR3 is 15 residues long. CDR1 is SEHNR and CDR2 is FQNEAQ in the germline V gene (reference sequence). This CDR3 is CASSNRDRGVNEQYF. The CDR3 DNA follows: TGTGCCAGCAGCAACCGGGACAGGGGAGTAAACGAGCAGTACTTC. The full variable domain, with the rest looked up from reference TRBV7-9 and TRBJ2-7, is DTGVSQNPRHKITKRGQNVTFRCDPISEHNRLYWYRQTLGQGPEFLTYFQNEAQLEKSRLLSDRFSAERPKGSFSTLEIQRTEQGDSAMYLCASSNRDRGVNEQYFGPGTRLTVT.

V and J are TRBV19 and TRBJ2-2; the D gene is possibly TRBD2 (5 bases). Trimming stripped 0 bases from V and 3 bases from J, with 14 bases between. Germline V gene lookup returns CDR1 LNHDA and CDR2 SQIVND (reference sequence). This CDR3 is built from 17 residues. This chain's CDR3 is CASSIDQETTDTGELFF. As DNA, the CDR3 is TGTGCCAGTAGTATAGATCAGGAGACTACCGACACCGGGGAGCTGTTTTTT.

The chain combines TRBV5-1 with TRBJ2-5; D assignment may be TRBD1 or TRBD2 (7 bases each). Germline V gives CDR1 SGHRS, CDR2 YFSETQ. The V gene lost 4 bases and the J gene lost 7 bases, with 20 bases spanning the gap. This CDR3 is 15 amino acids long. The CDR3 spells CASSASQGEGATQYF. The CDR3 DNA follows: TGCGCCAGCAGCGCCAGCCAGGGGGAGGGGGCGACCCAGTACTTC.

This chain uses TRBV19 with TRBJ2-7; D could derive from TRBD1 or TRBD2 (6 bases each). Germline lookup yields CDR1 LNHDA and CDR2 SQIVND (reference sequence). V lost 1 base, J lost 2 bases, and 12 bases lay in between. The CDR3 has 15 amino acids. The CDR3 loop is CASSIVRDKTYEQYF. The CDR3 region has the DNA TGTGCCAGTAGTATAGTGCGGGACAAGACCTACGAGCAGTACTTC.

The chain is built from TRBV7-8 and TRBJ1-3; TRBD1 agrees at 8 bases. Germline loops: CDR1 SGHVS, CDR2 FQNEAQ. After removal of 1 base from V and 2 bases from J, the junction contained 1 base not matched to a gene. The CDR3 is 15 residues long. CDR3 DNA sequence: TGTGCCAGCAGCTTAGTACAGGGGGCTGGAAACACCATATATTTT. Amino acids: CASSLVQGAGNTIYF.

The chain has TRBV7-2 and TRBJ2-5, with no clear D. The CDR3 is 12 residues long. Trimming removed 5 bases at V and 3 bases at J, with 7 bases between. Germline lookup yields CDR1 SGHTA and CDR2 FQGNSA. This chain's CDR3 is CASSRSEETQYF. CDR3 nucleotides: TGTGCCAGCAGCCGCTCCGAAGAGACCCAGTACTTC.

The V and J genes are TRBV27 and TRBJ1-3; D is possibly TRBD1 (6 bases). Germline V CDR1 and CDR2: MNHEY, SMNVEV (reference sequence). The CDR3 extends over 16 amino acids. Trimming stripped 5 bases from V and 2 bases from J, with 16 bases between. The CDR3 DNA follows: TGTGCCAGCAGTATTACAGGGCCTGGTACTGGAAACACCATATATTTT. It encodes CASSITGPGTGNTIYF.

The rearrangement joins TRBV6-1 to TRBJ2-7; 9 bases map to TRBD2. This CDR3 spans 14 amino acids. Germline V gene sequence: CDR1 MNHNS, CDR2 SASEGT. V lost 7 bases and J lost 4; bases outside the gene matches: 8. CDR3 bases: TGTGCCAGCAAGGGTAGCGGGAGTATGTACGAGCAGTACTTC. Translated, it gives CASKGSGSMYEQYF.

This chain uses TRBV5-6 with TRBJ2-1, with a possible D match to TRBD1 (6 bases). CDR1 SGHDT and CDR2 YYEEEE come from the germline V gene. Trimming took 3 bases from V and 7 from J, leaving 14 bases between them. This CDR3 has 14 residues. This CDR3 reads CASSWDKGVNEQFF. In nucleotides, the CDR3 is TGTGCCAGCAGCTGGGACAAGGGGGTAAATGAGCAGTTCTTC.

This chain uses TRBV2 with TRBJ1-2; no definite D call. This CDR3 is 12 amino acids long. The germline V gene has CDR1 SNHLY and CDR2 FYNNEI. The V gene lost 7 bases and the J gene lost 4 bases, with 10 bases spanning the gap. CDR3 loop: CASINRAYGYTF. Here the CDR3 DNA reads TGTGCCAGCATTAACCGTGCCTATGGCTACACCTTC.

This clone was seen only a few times. The chain uses TRBV5-1 and TRBJ2-7, with D unresolved. The germline gives CDR1 SGHRS, CDR2 YFSETQ. V was clipped by 1 base and J by 3 bases, with 5 bases between them. There are 12 residues in the CDR3. CDR3 loop: CASSLLDYEQYF. CDR3 sequence (DNA): TGCGCCAGCAGCTTGTTGGACTACGAGCAGTACTTC.

This chain joins TRBV7-6 and TRBJ2-1, with D perhaps matching TRBD2 (7 bases). Germline lookup yields CDR1 SGHVS and CDR2 FNYEAQ. V lost 1 base to trimming and J lost 8 bases, with 18 bases between them. This CDR3 is 16 amino acids long. The DNA for the CDR3 is TGTGCCAGCAGCTTAGTGGACTCGAGGGAGGGGGATGAGCAGTTCTTC. Translating gives CASSLVDSREGDEQFF.

The J gene is TRBJ1-2, the V gene TRBV9; 10 bases are shared with TRBD1. The germline V gene has CDR1 SGDLS and CDR2 YYNGEE. This CDR3 region has 15 residues. The junction had 7 bases not matched to a gene; V was cut back by 4 bases and J by 4 bases. The CDR3 sequence is CASSWGQGSVYGYTF. The CDR3, as DNA: TGTGCCAGCAGCTGGGGACAGGGGAGTGTCTATGGCTACACCTTC.

V usage is TRBV28 and J usage is TRBJ2-7; D not resolved. The germline CDR1 and CDR2 sequences are MDHEN and SYDVKM. This CDR3 has 15 amino acids. Trimming left V 1 base short and J 5 bases short, with 15 bases between. In nucleotides, the CDR3 is TGTGCCAGCAGTTTATCAAGGCTGGGGTGGGACGAGCAGTACTTC. This codes for CASSLSRLGWDEQYF.

This clone showed up just once. The V gene is TRBV14, the J gene TRBJ1-2, with a possible D match to TRBD1 (5 bases). V was trimmed by 4 bases and J by 4 bases, leaving 22 bases between them. This CDR3 has 17 residues. Germline V gene data show CDR1 as SGHDN and CDR2 as FVKESK. The CDR3 here is CASSPDGTGVISYGYTF. In nucleotides, the CDR3 is TGTGCCAGCAGCCCAGACGGGACGGGGGTAATAAGCTATGGCTACACCTTC.

The chain recombines TRBV18 with TRBJ1-2; 7 nucleotides line up with TRBD1. The CDR3 runs 15 residues. J was trimmed by 0 bases and V by 4 bases; bases with no gene match: 5. Germline V gene sequence: CDR1 KGHSH, CDR2 LQKENI. The CDR3 DNA sequence: TGTGCCAGCTCACTAGACAGGGATACTAACTATGGCTACACCTTC. Translating it yields CASSLDRDTNYGYTF.

The chain employs TRBV19 and TRBJ1-3; D possibly corresponds to TRBD1 (6 bases). Trimming removed 7 bases from V and 2 bases from J, with 18 bases in between. There are 16 residues in the CDR3. The germline V gene encodes CDR1 LNHDA and CDR2 SQIVND (reference sequence). CDR3 sequence: CASNTGLWSAGNTIYF. The CDR3 DNA sequence: TGTGCCAGTAATACAGGGTTGTGGTCTGCTGGAAACACCATATATTTT.

The chain has TRBV18 and TRBJ1-1, with D possibly matching TRBD1 (5 bases). Germline assignment: CDR1 KGHSH and CDR2 LQKENI. The ends were cut back, 3 bases at V and 4 bases at J, with 12 bases in the middle. The CDR3 consists of 14 residues. CDR3 DNA: TGTGCCAGCTCACCCGACAGAGGCGGCACTGAAGCTTTCTTT. Translating it yields CASSPDRGGTEAFF.

This clone was seen only once. The chain carries TRBV5-4 and TRBJ1-1; possible D gene TRBD1, 6 bases. Between the trimmed V and J ends, which lost 3 bases and 7 bases, there was a span of 19 bases. Germline lookup yields CDR1 SGHNT and CDR2 YYREEE (reference sequence). This CDR3 comprises 15 residues. The CDR3 loop reads CASSSGQTPLVEAFF. CDR3 bases: TGTGCCAGCAGCTCTGGACAGACCCCGTTGGTTGAAGCTTTCTTT.

This clone has a single count. The rearrangement joins TRBV11-2 to TRBJ1-1; D is unresolved. Deletions cut 0 bases from V and 6 bases from J, with 8 bases between. The CDR3 runs 13 residues. The germline V gene encodes CDR1 SGHAT and CDR2 FQNNGV. CDR3 in DNA: TGTGCCAGCAGCTTAGATCGTCATGCTGAAGCTTTCTTT. This codes for CASSLDRHAEAFF.

The V and J genes are TRBV29-1 and TRBJ1-2; 9 bases align to TRBD1. From germline, CDR1 is SQVTM and CDR2 ANQGSEA. The CDR3 runs 14 residues. J gave up 8 bases and V 4 bases, and 11 bases lay outside the gene matches. CDR3 residues: CSVATGTGKSGYTF. In DNA, the CDR3 is TGCAGCGTTGCAACCGGGACAGGGAAATCGGGCTACACCTTC.

The rearrangement links TRBV6-5 to TRBJ2-2, with D unresolved. The V end lost 9 bases, the J end lost 6 bases, and 8 bases lay between the germline ends. Germline V CDR1 and CDR2: MNHEY, SVGAGI. This CDR3 region has 11 residues. Written as DNA, the CDR3 is TGTGCCAGTTCCACCCCCGGGGAGCTGTTTTTT. Translated, it gives CASSTPGELFF.

This chain links TRBV29-1 with TRBJ1-5, with TRBD1 matching 9 bases. Germline V gene sequence: CDR1 SQVTM, CDR2 ANQGSEA. V gave up 5 bases and J gave up 3 bases; unmatched junction bases: 8. This CDR3 is built from 15 residues. DNA of the CDR3: TGCAGCGTTATAATGGACAGGGGTAACAATCAGCCCCAGCATTTT. It codes for CSVIMDRGNNQPQHF.